Following are 26 T cell receptor beta chains from one sample sequenced in a study of T cell responses to AZD1222 COVID-19 vaccine. Data came from immunoSEQ multiplex PCR; TCRdb stores just in-frame clones and leaves some out. Among 150,000 to 200,000 clones listed, approximately 90% were seen once. Sample: peripheral blood, taken 28 days after the second AZD1222 dose. The source of these receptors is an adult who received the AZD1222 COVID-19 vaccine.

This chain uses TRBV4-1 with TRBJ2-1; D is unclear. Germline CDR1 MGHRA, CDR2 YSYEKL. The V end lost 0 bases, the J end lost 0 bases, and 15 bases lay between the germline ends. The CDR3 covers 18 residues. The CDR3, as DNA: TGCGCCAGCAGCCAAGATATGAGTCGGATAAGCTCCTACAATGAGCAGTTCTTC. Translating gives CASSQDMSRISSYNEQFF.

This sequence joins TRBV15 and TRBJ1-2; D is unresolved. In germline, CDR1 is LNHNV, CDR2 YYDKDF (reference sequence). Trimming removed 0 bases from V and 5 bases from J, with 13 bases in between. The CDR3 contains 15 residues. The CDR3 is CATSRDLRPEYGYTF. The CDR3 nucleotides read TGTGCCACCAGCAGAGATTTGCGGCCGGAGTATGGCTACACCTTC.

The chain carries TRBV6-5 and TRBJ1-1; D is unclear. This CDR3 is 16 amino acids long. Trimming shortened V by 2 bases and J by 6 bases, and 19 bases separated the two germline ends. Germline CDR1 reads MNHEY; CDR2 reads SVGAGI. CDR3 protein: CASSYLEGPYPSEAFF. CDR3 in DNA: TGTGCCAGCAGTTACCTGGAGGGTCCCTACCCCTCTGAAGCTTTCTTT.

In its sample, this clone was seen a few times. The gene calls are TRBV6-5 and TRBJ2-7, with D maybe TRBD1 (6 bases). Trimming shortened V by 6 bases and J by 6 bases, and 12 bases separated the two germline ends. Germline-derived CDR1 and CDR2 are MNHEY and SVGAGI. There are 12 residues in the CDR3. The CDR3 reads CASSPDSAEQYF. In nucleotides, the CDR3 is TGTGCCAGCAGCCCGGACAGCGCCGAGCAGTACTTC.

This chain uses TRBV13 with TRBJ1-6; unclear D gene. Germline CDR1 is PRHDT and CDR2 is FYEKMQ (reference sequence). The ends were cut back, 8 bases at V and 0 bases at J, with 8 bases in the middle. The CDR3 runs 14 residues. The CDR3 DNA reads as TGTGCCAGCTCCCAGAGCTCCTATAATTCACCCCTCCACTTT. Residues: CASSQSSYNSPLHF.

CDR3 nucleotides: TGTGCCAGCAATAGAATCTTGACGGAACAAGAGACCCAGTACTTC. Translated: CASNRILTEQETQYF. V usage is TRBV6-5 and J usage is TRBJ2-5; D unclear. The CDR3 has 15 residues. Germline CDR1 MNHEY, CDR2 SVGAGI. The V and J ends lost 7 bases and 2 bases respectively, with 17 bases between them.

This clone was counted once. V usage is TRBV13 and J usage is TRBJ1-1; D gene ambiguous. The V gene lost 6 bases and the J gene lost 6 bases, with 11 bases spanning the gap. The CDR3 consists of 12 residues. Looked up from germline, CDR1 is PRHDT and CDR2 is FYEKMQ (reference sequence). The CDR3: CASSIGFSEAFF. In nucleotides, the CDR3 is TGTGCCAGCAGTATAGGGTTCTCTGAAGCTTTCTTT.

The chain combines TRBV10-3 with TRBJ2-3, with 7 bases aligning to TRBD2. This CDR3 has 12 amino acids. V dropped 8 bases and J dropped 6; count of bases not matched to a gene: 5. In germline, CDR1 is ENHRY, CDR2 SYGVKD. CDR3 region: CAIQDGGDTQYF. In DNA form, the CDR3 reads TGTGCCATCCAGGACGGGGGGGATACGCAGTATTTT.

V gene TRBV2 combines with J gene TRBJ1-2; D uncertain. The CDR3 has 11 residues. CDR1 SNHLY and CDR2 FYNNEI come from the germline V gene. The germline V and J ends were trimmed by 6 bases and 4 bases, with 6 bases remaining between them. The DNA for the CDR3 is TGTGCCAGCAGGCAGGCCTATGGCTACACCTTC. Translation gives CASRQAYGYTF.

This clone occurred once. The chain is built from TRBV3-1 (or the pseudogene TRBV3-2) and TRBJ2-7; possibly TRBD1 for D (6 bases). Per the germline V gene, CDR1 is LGHDT and CDR2 is YNNKEL (reference sequence). Trimming took off 0 bases at V and 2 bases at J, with 14 bases between the two ends. The CDR3 length is 16 residues. The CDR3 nucleotides read TGTGCCAGCAGCCAAGAAGGGACAACCCGGACCTACGAGCAGTACTTC. Protein product: CASSQEGTTRTYEQYF.

The chain uses TRBV4-3 and TRBJ2-2, with 10 bases that match TRBD2. With 4 bases clipped from V and 0 bases from J, the junction kept 2 bases outside the gene matches. The CDR3 has 16 amino acids. Germline loops: CDR1 LGHNA, CDR2 YSLEER. The chain's CDR3 is CASSRSGGANTGELFF. The CDR3 nucleotides are TGCGCCAGCAGCCGCAGCGGGGGGGCGAACACCGGGGAGCTGTTTTTT.

The chain carries TRBV11-2 and TRBJ2-4, with D tentatively TRBD1 (5 bases). The ends were cut back, 2 bases at V and 5 bases at J, with 13 bases in the middle. Germline values: CDR1 SGHAT, CDR2 FQNNGV. The CDR3 loop spans 15 amino acids. CDR3 region: CASSLSFTGQNIQYF. CDR3 coding DNA: TGTGCCAGCAGCTTAAGCTTTACAGGTCAAAACATTCAGTACTTC.

The rearrangement uses TRBV29-1 and TRBJ2-4, with 8 bases matching TRBD1. CDR3 length equals 13 residues. Per germline, CDR1 SQVTM and CDR2 ANQGSEA. Trimming removed 4 bases from V and 5 bases from J; junction bases left unmatched: 4. The CDR3 DNA reads TGCAGCGTTGGTAAGGACAGGGAAAACATTCAGTACTTC. This codes for CSVGKDRENIQYF.

The J gene is TRBJ2-3, the V gene TRBV4-2; 10 nucleotides agree with TRBD2. The J segment lost 7 bases and the V segment lost 1 base, leaving 11 bases of the junction unmatched. The CDR3 is 17 amino acids. Germline loops: CDR1 LGHNA, CDR2 YNFKEQ. CDR3 sequence: CASSQGVSGLAAHTQYF. CDR3 DNA: TGTGCCAGCAGCCAAGGCGTTTCCGGACTAGCGGCTCATACGCAGTATTTT.

The rearrangement joins TRBV7-9 to TRBJ1-2, with D possibly being TRBD1 (6 bases). The V and J ends lost 5 bases and 7 bases respectively, with 14 bases between them. CDR1 is SEHNR, CDR2 FQNEAQ, per germline (reference sequence). The CDR3 spans 13 residues. CDR3 amino acids: CASSAGGPFGYTF. The CDR3 nucleotides are TGTGCCAGCAGCGCCGGGGGGCCCTTTGGCTACACCTTC.

The chain uses TRBV7-9 and TRBJ2-1, with TRBD2 identical over 7 bases. The V and J ends lost 5 bases and 3 bases, in that order; junction bases with no gene match: 7. Germline lookup yields CDR1 SEHNR and CDR2 FQNEAQ (reference sequence). The CDR3 totals 15 residues. CDR3 residues: CASSRGEGFYNEQFF. CDR3 DNA sequence: TGTGCCAGCAGCCGAGGGGAGGGCTTCTACAATGAGCAGTTCTTC.

The chain combines TRBV6-5 with TRBJ1-1, with D hard to call. Germline loops: CDR1 MNHEY, CDR2 SVGAGI. The V gene lost 6 bases and the J gene lost 1 base, with 6 bases spanning the gap. The CDR3 runs to 12 residues. CDR3 nucleotides: TGTGCCAGCAGGGGTGGGAACACTGAAGCTTTCTTT. Translated, it gives CASRGGNTEAFF.

The chain couples TRBV6-5 to TRBJ1-2; the D is unclear. Trimming shortened V by 7 bases and J by 8 bases, and 11 bases separated the two germline ends. Germline CDR1 is MNHEY and CDR2 is SVGAGI. This CDR3 region has 11 residues. The CDR3 loop is CASTPSGGYTF. The CDR3 DNA reads TGTGCCAGCACCCCCTCGGGGGGCTACACCTTC.

The chain joins TRBV5-1 to TRBJ2-3; a possible D gene is TRBD1 (7 bases). Trimming left V 4 bases short and J 3 bases short, with 15 bases between. The CDR3 runs to 15 residues. Germline lookup yields CDR1 SGHRS and CDR2 YFSETQ. CDR3 nucleotide sequence: TGCGCCAGCAGCCCAGCAGGGGGAGGTACAGATACGCAGTATTTT. This gives the protein CASSPAGGGTDTQYF.

The chain has TRBV30 and TRBJ1-5, with D unclear. Germline lookup yields CDR1 GTSNPN and CDR2 SVGIG (reference sequence). This CDR3 is 13 amino acids long. Trimming cost V 1 base and J 6 bases, with 10 bases left between them. The CDR3 sequence is CAWSGRAGQPQHF. In DNA, the CDR3 is TGTGCCTGGAGTGGTAGGGCCGGTCAGCCCCAGCATTTT.

This clone was seen only once. The CDR3 loop reads CSACQPQKDTQYF. CDR3 DNA: TGCAGCGCCTGCCAGCCTCAAAAGGATACGCAGTATTTT. The V and J genes are TRBV29-1 and TRBJ2-3; D unresolved. Germline values: CDR1 SQVTM, CDR2 ANQGSEA. The CDR3 covers 13 residues. Trimming removed 7 bases from V and 6 bases from J, with 17 bases in between.

V is TRBV20-1 and J is TRBJ1-5, with 7 bases identical to TRBD1. The CDR3 is 13 residues long. The germline V gene encodes CDR1 DFQATT and CDR2 SNEGSKA (reference sequence). The ends lost 5 bases at V and 3 bases at J; junction bases unmatched: 4. CDR3 nucleotide sequence: TGCAGTGCTCGTGGACAGGACAATCAGCCCCAGCATTTT. Its translation: CSARGQDNQPQHF.

V is TRBV30 and J is TRBJ1-2; D may be TRBD1 (6 bases). V was clipped by 5 bases and J by 7 bases, with 11 bases between them. This CDR3 is 11 amino acids long. The germline V gene encodes CDR1 GTSNPN and CDR2 SVGIG (reference sequence). CDR3 amino acids: CAWHTGLGYTF. The CDR3 DNA is TGTGCCTGGCACACAGGGCTTGGCTACACCTTC.

The table lists this clone with a count of one. CDR3: CASSQGQGAAEAFF. The CDR3 coding sequence is TGTGCCAGCAGCCAAGGACAGGGGGCCGCTGAAGCTTTCTTT. The chain uses TRBV6-4 and TRBJ1-1, with 11 bases fitting TRBD1. The CDR3 loop spans 14 amino acids. The V segment lost 6 bases and the J segment 6 bases; nucleotides outside the gene matches: 6. The V gene's germline CDR1 is MRHNA and CDR2 SNTAGT.

The gene calls are TRBV2 and TRBJ1-3; possibly TRBD1 for D (5 bases). The CDR3 spans 17 residues. V lost 4 bases, J lost 0 bases, and 16 bases lay in between. Germline-derived CDR1 and CDR2 are SNHLY and FYNNEI. Here the CDR3 DNA reads TGTGCCAGCAGTGGCCCCGGACACTCGCGCTCTGGAAACACCATATATTTT. Its protein is CASSGPGHSRSGNTIYF.

V and J are TRBV5-1 and TRBJ1-2; 9 nucleotides match TRBD1. Trimming at V came to 5 bases and at J to 4 bases, leaving 9 bases not matched to a gene. The length of the CDR3 is 15 residues. Germline CDR1 is SGHRS and CDR2 is YFSETQ. The CDR3, as DNA: TGCGCCAGCAGATCCACAGGGGGCGATGCCTATGGCTACACCTTC. Its translation is CASRSTGGDAYGYTF.